Listed here is a single T cell receptor (beta chain). Trimming left V 3 bases short and J 6 bases short, with 9 bases between. The CDR3 has 12 amino acids. Germline V lookup: CDR1 DFQATT, CDR2 SNEGSKA (reference sequence). This specimen comes from a study of blood T cell repertoires in COVID-19. In the authors' methods: Reference gene primer amplification in the assay estimated nucleated cell counts. The assay was immunoSEQ multiplex PCR, and TCRdb's table has in-frame clones only and misses some. V and J calls plus clone size are reproduced from that table; the DNA served to infer D and trimming. The profile shows 300,000 to 400,000 clones, 75% to 90% of them singletons. All enrollees were about 18 to 100 years old and from some 24 US areas. Participants reported their clinical history, and cohort assignment relied on those reports.

The TCR originated in a man aged 30 to 45 who had recovered from COVID-19. V and J are TRBV20-1 and TRBJ2-1; a possible D gene is TRBD2 (5 bases). What was sequenced was PBMCs or T cells enriched from blood (not recorded which). The DNA of the CDR3 is TGCAGTGCTAGTCTAGCTGGCAATGAGCAGTTCTTC. Its translation is CSASLAGNEQFF.